This is a list of T cell receptor beta chains from one sample in a study of blood T cell repertoires in COVID-19. Profiled with immunoSEQ multiplex PCR; TCRdb holds only in-frame clones, not every one. The sample holds about 440,000 clones, around 88% seen once. Sequencing was done on a sample of peripheral blood. The receptors derive from a woman between 50 and 59 years old with COVID-19, enrolled during active disease. The CDR3 runs from the conserved cysteine through the conserved F or W. The order of the fields is D gene, clone size, J gene, V gene, CDR3 length, CDR3 DNA, CDR3 protein. D genes are given only for firm matches. Size is stated for part of the rows, as once, few or many counts, or as a class when the clone is expanded.

D gene: TRBD1; clone size: -; J gene: TRBJ1-2; V gene: TRBV5-1; CDR3 length: 13; CDR3 DNA: TGCGCCAGCACCCCGGACAGGGAGTATGGCTACACCTTC; CDR3 protein: CASTPDREYGYTF
D gene: -; clone size: -; J gene: TRBJ2-3; V gene: TRBV20-1; CDR3 length: 11; CDR3 DNA: TGCAGTGCACTATACACAGATACGCAGTATTTT; CDR3 protein: CSALYTDTQYF
D gene: TRBD1; clone size: -; J gene: TRBJ1-1; V gene: TRBV5-6; CDR3 length: 13; CDR3 DNA: TGTGCCAGCAGATTCACAGGGGGAACTGAAGCTTTCTTT; CDR3 protein: CASRFTGGTEAFF
D gene: TRBD1; clone size: few; J gene: TRBJ1-1; V gene: TRBV6-5; CDR3 length: 15; CDR3 DNA: TGTGCCAGCAGTTCAGCCGGGACAGGGGAGTCGGTAGCTTTCTTT; CDR3 protein: CASSSAGTGESVAFF
D gene: TRBD1; clone size: -; J gene: TRBJ1-4; V gene: TRBV5-4; CDR3 length: 15; CDR3 DNA: TGTGCCAGCAGCTCCCGGGACAGGGTTTACGAAAAACTGTTTTTT; CDR3 protein: CASSSRDRVYEKLFF
D gene: -; clone size: -; J gene: TRBJ2-7; V gene: TRBV11-2; CDR3 length: 14; CDR3 DNA: TGTGCCAGCAGCTTGGACAGTGAGCTCTACGAGCAGTACTTC; CDR3 protein: CASSLDSELYEQYF
D gene: -; clone size: few; J gene: TRBJ2-7; V gene: TRBV4-1; CDR3 length: 18; CDR3 DNA: TGCGCCAGCAGCCAAGATTTATCGCGGGGCTCCCCTACCTACGAGCAGTACTTC; CDR3 protein: CASSQDLSRGSPTYEQYF
D gene: -; clone size: -; J gene: TRBJ1-1; V gene: TRBV6-1; CDR3 length: 13; CDR3 DNA: TGTGCCAGCAGTTTAACAGGGAACACTGAAGCTTTCTTT; CDR3 protein: CASSLTGNTEAFF
D gene: -; clone size: -; J gene: TRBJ2-7; V gene: TRBV6-6; CDR3 length: 16; CDR3 DNA: TGTGCCAGCAGTTACAGACGGACACTCACGTATTACGAGCAGTACTTC; CDR3 protein: CASSYRRTLTYYEQYF
D gene: TRBD1; clone size: -; J gene: TRBJ1-1; V gene: TRBV7-2; CDR3 length: 15; CDR3 DNA: TGTGCCAGCAGCTTAGCTTGGACAGGGGCCACTGAAGCTTTCTTT; CDR3 protein: CASSLAWTGATEAFF
D gene: -; clone size: -; J gene: TRBJ2-7; V gene: TRBV7-2; CDR3 length: 13; CDR3 DNA: TGTGCCTCCCGAGGGCCGAGCTCCTACGAGCAGTACTTC; CDR3 protein: CASRGPSSYEQYF
D gene: -; clone size: once; J gene: TRBJ1-4; V gene: TRBV5-4; CDR3 length: 15; CDR3 DNA: TGTGCCAGCAGCTTGGGTAGGACATCGGATGAAAAACTGTTTTTT; CDR3 protein: CASSLGRTSDEKLFF
D gene: -; clone size: -; J gene: TRBJ1-5; V gene: TRBV19; CDR3 length: 18; CDR3 DNA: TGTGCCAGTAGTATAATGTCACCCAGGGCAGGGGCTAATCAGCCCCAGCATTTT; CDR3 protein: CASSIMSPRAGANQPQHF
D gene: -; clone size: -; J gene: TRBJ2-5; V gene: TRBV5-8; CDR3 length: 15; CDR3 DNA: TGTGCCAGCAGCTCGAGACAGGTCACGCAAGAGACCCAGTACTTC; CDR3 protein: CASSSRQVTQETQYF
D gene: TRBD1; clone size: -; J gene: TRBJ2-7; V gene: TRBV12-3/TRBV12-4; CDR3 length: 13; CDR3 DNA: TGTGCCAGCAGTCCCATTCGACAGGGGGAGCAGTACTTC; CDR3 protein: CASSPIRQGEQYF
D gene: -; clone size: -; J gene: TRBJ2-5; V gene: TRBV27; CDR3 length: 13; CDR3 DNA: TGTGCCAGCAGTTTAACTAGCTGGGAGACCCAGTACTTC; CDR3 protein: CASSLTSWETQYF
D gene: -; clone size: -; J gene: TRBJ1-1; V gene: TRBV5-6; CDR3 length: 13; CDR3 DNA: TGTGCCAGCAGCTTCTACGGGTACACTGAAGCTTTCTTT; CDR3 protein: CASSFYGYTEAFF
D gene: -; clone size: once; J gene: TRBJ1-1; V gene: TRBV6-6; CDR3 length: 16; CDR3 DNA: TGTGCCAGCACAAAAGGAACAGGGACCCTGAACACTGAAGCTTTCTTT; CDR3 protein: CASTKGTGTLNTEAFF
D gene: TRBD1; clone size: -; J gene: TRBJ1-3; V gene: TRBV7-2; CDR3 length: 15; CDR3 DNA: TGTGCCAGCAGCTTACGAGACAGGGTTGGAAACACCATATATTTT; CDR3 protein: CASSLRDRVGNTIYF
D gene: -; clone size: -; J gene: TRBJ2-2; V gene: TRBV24-1; CDR3 length: 15; CDR3 DNA: TGTGCCACCAGTGGACGGCCCAGGGGCACCGGGGAGCTGTTTTTT; CDR3 protein: CATSGRPRGTGELFF
D gene: TRBD1; clone size: -; J gene: TRBJ1-5; V gene: TRBV30; CDR3 length: 16; CDR3 DNA: TGTGCCTGGAGTGGCTCACGGACAGGGCGAGGTGGGCCCCAGCATTTT; CDR3 protein: CAWSGSRTGRGGPQHF
D gene: -; clone size: few; J gene: TRBJ1-4; V gene: TRBV19; CDR3 length: 15; CDR3 DNA: TGTGCCAGTAGTTCCCGTGAGAGACACTGGGAAAAACTGTTTTTT; CDR3 protein: CASSSRERHWEKLFF
D gene: -; clone size: -; J gene: TRBJ1-2; V gene: TRBV28; CDR3 length: 13; CDR3 DNA: TGTGCCAGCAGAGAACCGACAGGCTATGGCTACACCTTC; CDR3 protein: CASREPTGYGYTF
D gene: TRBD1; clone size: -; J gene: TRBJ2-5; V gene: TRBV10-3; CDR3 length: 13; CDR3 DNA: TGTGCCAGCAAAGGGGACAGGCGAGAGACCCAGTACTTC; CDR3 protein: CASKGDRRETQYF
D gene: TRBD1; clone size: -; J gene: TRBJ2-7; V gene: TRBV27; CDR3 length: 15; CDR3 DNA: TGTGCCAGCAGTTTATTATGGACAGGGGCCGACGAGCAGTACTTC; CDR3 protein: CASSLLWTGADEQYF
D gene: TRBD1; clone size: -; J gene: TRBJ2-2; V gene: TRBV6-5; CDR3 length: 15; CDR3 DNA: TGTGCCAGCAGTTACCTTGGACAGGGGACCGGGGAGCTGTTTTTT; CDR3 protein: CASSYLGQGTGELFF
D gene: -; clone size: -; J gene: TRBJ1-1; V gene: TRBV7-9; CDR3 length: 13; CDR3 DNA: TGTGCCAGCAGTAAAGAGAAGAACACTGAAGCTTTCTTT; CDR3 protein: CASSKEKNTEAFF
D gene: TRBD1; clone size: -; J gene: TRBJ2-7; V gene: TRBV12-3/TRBV12-4; CDR3 length: 13; CDR3 DNA: TGTGCCAGCAGTTTAGGACAGGGGTACGAGCAGTACTTC; CDR3 protein: CASSLGQGYEQYF
D gene: -; clone size: -; J gene: TRBJ1-3; V gene: TRBV2; CDR3 length: 14; CDR3 DNA: TGTGCCAGCAGTGAAACCCGGTCTGGAAACACCATATATTTT; CDR3 protein: CASSETRSGNTIYF
D gene: -; clone size: few; J gene: TRBJ2-7; V gene: TRBV28; CDR3 length: 18; CDR3 DNA: TGTGCCAGCAGTTTGTCGGGCTTGGGACAAGGGAGCTCCTACGAGCAGTACTTC; CDR3 protein: CASSLSGLGQGSSYEQYF
D gene: -; clone size: -; J gene: TRBJ2-1; V gene: TRBV7-3; CDR3 length: 14; CDR3 DNA: TGTGCCAGCAGCTTAACAGGGGGTCGCGATGAGCAGTTCTTC; CDR3 protein: CASSLTGGRDEQFF
D gene: -; clone size: -; J gene: TRBJ2-1; V gene: TRBV6-1; CDR3 length: 11; CDR3 DNA: TGTGCCAGCAGTGACCCCGGGGAGCAGTTCTTC; CDR3 protein: CASSDPGEQFF
D gene: -; clone size: -; J gene: TRBJ2-6; V gene: TRBV4-1; CDR3 length: 19; CDR3 DNA: TGCGCCAGCAGCCCCAGGTCATGGCAGGGGGAGGCTGGGGCCAACGTCCTGACTTTC; CDR3 protein: CASSPRSWQGEAGANVLTF
D gene: -; clone size: -; J gene: TRBJ2-1; V gene: TRBV6-5; CDR3 length: 14; CDR3 DNA: TGTGCCAGCAGGTTACTTACAGGGTCTGGGGAGCAGTTCTTC; CDR3 protein: CASRLLTGSGEQFF
D gene: TRBD1; clone size: -; J gene: TRBJ1-1; V gene: TRBV28; CDR3 length: 14; CDR3 DNA: TGTGCCAGCAGAATAACCGGGACAGGGGATGGAGCTTTCTTT; CDR3 protein: CASRITGTGDGAFF
D gene: TRBD1; clone size: -; J gene: TRBJ2-2; V gene: TRBV5-1; CDR3 length: 18; CDR3 DNA: TGCGCCAGCAGCCTCCGGGACAGGGCGTCTACGAACACCGGGGAGCTGTTTTTT; CDR3 protein: CASSLRDRASTNTGELFF
D gene: -; clone size: -; J gene: TRBJ1-5; V gene: TRBV27; CDR3 length: 13; CDR3 DNA: TGTGCCAGCAGTTCACTCCGGGGGCAGCCCCAGCATTTT; CDR3 protein: CASSSLRGQPQHF
D gene: TRBD1; clone size: -; J gene: TRBJ1-4; V gene: TRBV19; CDR3 length: 14; CDR3 DNA: TGTGCCAGTAGGCTCCGGGACAGGGGTGAAAAACTGTTTTTT; CDR3 protein: CASRLRDRGEKLFF
D gene: -; clone size: -; J gene: TRBJ1-1; V gene: TRBV3-1/TRBV3-2; CDR3 length: 17; CDR3 DNA: TGTGCCAGCAGCCCCCGTACGAGGGTAGGGGGGAACACTGAAGCTTTCTTT; CDR3 protein: CASSPRTRVGGNTEAFF
D gene: -; clone size: -; J gene: TRBJ2-3; V gene: TRBV2; CDR3 length: 14; CDR3 DNA: TGTGCCAGCAGGGCCAACAGTCGCTCAGATACGCAGTATTTT; CDR3 protein: CASRANSRSDTQYF
D gene: -; clone size: -; J gene: TRBJ2-7; V gene: TRBV15; CDR3 length: 11; CDR3 DNA: TGTGCCACCGCTTGGCGGTACGAGCAGTACTTC; CDR3 protein: CATAWRYEQYF
D gene: -; clone size: -; J gene: TRBJ1-3; V gene: TRBV10-3; CDR3 length: 13; CDR3 DNA: TGTGCCATCAGTGATATATCTGGAAACACCATATATTTT; CDR3 protein: CAISDISGNTIYF
D gene: -; clone size: -; J gene: TRBJ1-1; V gene: TRBV6-5; CDR3 length: 15; CDR3 DNA: TGTGCCAGCAGCCTTAGCCCGCGGGGGGCGAGCGGAGCTTTCTTT; CDR3 protein: CASSLSPRGASGAFF
D gene: TRBD2; clone size: -; J gene: TRBJ2-5; V gene: TRBV9; CDR3 length: 15; CDR3 DNA: TGTGCCAGCAGCGTAGATCGGGGGGAATGGGAGACCCAGTACTTC; CDR3 protein: CASSVDRGEWETQYF
D gene: TRBD2; clone size: -; J gene: TRBJ2-3; V gene: TRBV5-1; CDR3 length: 16; CDR3 DNA: TGCGCCAGCAGCTTGGCCCTAGCGGGGGGGCCAGATACGCAGTATTTT; CDR3 protein: CASSLALAGGPDTQYF
D gene: TRBD1; clone size: -; J gene: TRBJ1-2; V gene: TRBV5-6; CDR3 length: 15; CDR3 DNA: TGTGCCAGCAGCTGGGGGACAGGGGTCCGTAAGGGCTACACCTTC; CDR3 protein: CASSWGTGVRKGYTF
D gene: TRBD1; clone size: -; J gene: TRBJ2-1; V gene: TRBV24-1; CDR3 length: 16; CDR3 DNA: TGTGCCACCAGCCCTAACCTACAGGGGGTAAGCAATGAGCAGTTCTTC; CDR3 protein: CATSPNLQGVSNEQFF
D gene: -; clone size: -; J gene: TRBJ1-4; V gene: TRBV18; CDR3 length: 14; CDR3 DNA: TGTGCCAGCTCCCTTTGGGCAGGGGATGAAAAACTGTTTTTT; CDR3 protein: CASSLWAGDEKLFF
D gene: TRBD1; clone size: once; J gene: TRBJ1-1; V gene: TRBV30; CDR3 length: 14; CDR3 DNA: TGTGCCTGGAGGCAAACAGGGGTTGCAGGTGAAGCTTTCTTT; CDR3 protein: CAWRQTGVAGEAFF
D gene: -; clone size: -; J gene: TRBJ1-2; V gene: TRBV10-2; CDR3 length: 13; CDR3 DNA: TGCGCCAGCAGTGTAGTGAAACGGTTCGGCTACACCTTC; CDR3 protein: CASSVVKRFGYTF
D gene: TRBD1; clone size: -; J gene: TRBJ2-5; V gene: TRBV2; CDR3 length: 13; CDR3 DNA: TGTGCCAGCAGGGACAGGGGAAAAGAGACCCAGTACTTC; CDR3 protein: CASRDRGKETQYF
D gene: -; clone size: -; J gene: TRBJ2-7; V gene: TRBV18; CDR3 length: 11; CDR3 DNA: TGTGCCAGCTCACACGGGAACGAGCAGTACTTC; CDR3 protein: CASSHGNEQYF
D gene: TRBD2; clone size: -; J gene: TRBJ2-5; V gene: TRBV7-8; CDR3 length: 16; CDR3 DNA: TGTGCCAGCAGTAACTCGGCGGGGGGGCCGGGTGAGACCCAGTACTTC; CDR3 protein: CASSNSAGGPGETQYF
D gene: -; clone size: once; J gene: TRBJ1-2; V gene: TRBV5-5; CDR3 length: 18; CDR3 DNA: TGTGCCAGCAGCTTGCAGGCCAGAGCATTCTCCTCTAACTATGGCTACACCTTC; CDR3 protein: CASSLQARAFSSNYGYTF
D gene: -; clone size: -; J gene: TRBJ1-1; V gene: TRBV6-5; CDR3 length: 12; CDR3 DNA: TGTGCCAGCAGCTCTTTACATGATGAAGCTTTCTTT; CDR3 protein: CASSSLHDEAFF